This passage covers 22 T cell receptor beta chains from one sample sequenced in a study of blood T cell repertoires in COVID-19. Method: immunoSEQ multiplex PCR; TCRdb's copy keeps in-frame clones and lacks some. The sample carries about 220,000 clones, 80% to 85% recorded once. The sequenced sample consisted of peripheral blood. Receptors were obtained from a woman in her 70s with COVID-19, enrolled during active disease.

The chain recombines TRBV18 with TRBJ2-5, with D tentatively TRBD2 (6 bases). V was cut by 6 bases and J by 5 bases, with 16 bases left in between. The CDR3 length is 14 residues. Germline-derived CDR1 and CDR2 are KGHSH and LQKENI. For the CDR3, the DNA is TGTGCCAGCTCCCAAGGGACTGCGGCGGAGACCCAGTACTTC. As protein: CASSQGTAAETQYF.

The V and J genes are TRBV9 and TRBJ2-5; D call uncertain. This CDR3 spans 13 amino acids. Germline V CDR1 and CDR2: SGDLS, YYNGEE. V was clipped by 4 bases and J by 12 bases, with 19 bases between them. The CDR3 coding sequence is TGTGCCAGCAGCCCCCCGTACGGCAGGTCGAAGTACTTC. This gives the protein CASSPPYGRSKYF. The variable domain in full, completed from reference TRBV9 and TRBJ2-5, reads DSGVTQTPKHLITATGQRVTLRCSPRSGDLSVYWYQQSLDQGLQFLIQYYNGEERAKGNILERFSAQQFPDLHSELNLSSLELGDSALYFCASSPPYGRSKYFGPGTRLLVL.

V and J are TRBV24-1 and TRBJ2-7, with TRBD2 matching 13 bases. The CDR3 is 19 residues long. CDR1 is KGHDR, CDR2 SFDVKD, per germline. V gave up 0 bases and J gave up 4 bases; unmatched junction bases: 11. CDR3 in amino acids: CATSDLGMWTSGSGYEQYF. CDR3 coding DNA: TGTGCCACCAGTGATTTGGGGATGTGGACTAGCGGGAGCGGGTACGAGCAGTACTTC.

The chain uses TRBV24-1 and TRBJ1-1; 7 nucleotides align to TRBD1. The J segment lost 4 bases and the V segment lost 4 bases, leaving 8 bases of the junction unmatched. CDR3 length equals 15 residues. Germline assignment: CDR1 KGHDR and CDR2 SFDVKD. The CDR3 DNA follows: TGTGCCACCAGTGACCCTGCCACAGGGGTCACTGAAGCTTTCTTT. Residues: CATSDPATGVTEAFF.

J is TRBJ1-5 and V is TRBV19, with TRBD1 matching over 8 bases. From germline, CDR1 is LNHDA and CDR2 SQIVND (reference sequence). The CDR3 totals 13 residues. V shed 6 bases, J shed 9 bases, and the junction held 7 bases outside the gene matches. CDR3 in amino acids: CASRDREKLPQHF. In DNA form, the CDR3 reads TGTGCCAGTAGGGACAGGGAAAAACTGCCCCAGCATTTT. Based on the CDR3 plus reference TRBV19 and TRBJ1-5, the full variable domain is DGGITQSPKYLFRKEGQNVTLSCEQNLNHDAMYWYRQDPGQGLRLIYYSQIVNDFQKGDIAEGYSVSREKKESFPLTVTSAQKNPTAFYLCASRDREKLPQHFGDGTRLSIL.

This chain uses TRBV3-1 (or the pseudogene TRBV3-2) with TRBJ1-6; TRBD1 is a possible D gene (5 bases). Germline V gene data show CDR1 as LGHDT and CDR2 as YNNKEL (reference sequence). This CDR3 spans 15 amino acids. Trimming cost V 1 base and J 5 bases, with 9 bases left between them. In nucleotides, the CDR3 is TGTGCCAGCAGCCAAGTAGGAGGGGATAATTCACCCCTCCACTTT. Residues: CASSQVGGDNSPLHF.

The rearrangement links TRBV10-3 to TRBJ1-2; 9 bases align to TRBD1. V lost 3 bases to trimming and J lost 7 bases; unmatched junction nucleotides: 6. The CDR3 is 14 amino acids. Germline V gene sequence: CDR1 ENHRY, CDR2 SYGVKD. CDR3 sequence (DNA): TGTGCCATCAGTGACTCGACAGGGGGGCCTGGCTACACCTTC. Residues: CAISDSTGGPGYTF.

Only one count was recorded for this clone. The chain recombines TRBV7-2 with TRBJ1-2; TRBD1 is a possible D gene (6 bases). V lost 1 base to trimming and J lost 4 bases, with 13 bases between them. This CDR3 spans 15 amino acids. Germline CDR1 reads SGHTA; CDR2 reads FQGNSA. CDR3 bases: TGTGCCAGCAGCTTAGGCAGGGGACGAAGCTATGGCTACACCTTC. Its translation: CASSLGRGRSYGYTF.

This clone was seen more than once but under ten times. This chain connects TRBV7-5 to TRBJ2-4; the table gives TRBD1 as D, unverified against the DNA. TRBV7-5 is reported as a pseudogene. The CDR3 runs to 16 residues. The CDR3 nucleotides read TGTGCCAGAAGGAAAAGTACAGGGGGAGCCAAAAACATTCAGTACTTC. This sequence encodes CARRKSTGGAKNIQYF.

This clone was observed a few times. This chain links TRBV5-1 with TRBJ1-2; possible D gene TRBD1, 6 bases. This CDR3 region has 14 residues. Germline CDR1 SGHRS, CDR2 YFSETQ. V dropped 0 bases and J dropped 2 bases, with 8 bases sitting between them. CDR3 in amino acids: CASSLEGDNYGYTF. DNA for the CDR3: TGCGCCAGCAGCTTGGAGGGGGACAACTATGGCTACACCTTC.

The genes are TRBV2 and TRBJ2-7; 11 positions agree with TRBD2. V lost 8 bases to trimming and J lost 4 bases; unmatched junction nucleotides: 7. There are 14 residues in the CDR3. The germline V gene encodes CDR1 SNHLY and CDR2 FYNNEI. The CDR3 spells CASQTSGTGYEQYF. In DNA, the CDR3 is TGTGCCAGCCAGACTAGCGGGACGGGATACGAGCAGTACTTC.

V usage is TRBV18 and J usage is TRBJ2-3, with 10 bases fitting TRBD1. The V gene's germline CDR1 is KGHSH and CDR2 LQKENI. CDR3 length: 17 residues. The J segment lost 1 base and the V segment lost 3 bases, leaving 7 bases of the junction unmatched. The CDR3 region has the DNA TGTGCCAGCTCACCCTCGACAGGGGGCATCGGCACAGATACGCAGTATTTT. Translating gives CASSPSTGGIGTDTQYF.

The sample holds a few counts of this clone. Compared with germline, one end of the junction differs, possibly owing to a read error. The chain carries TRBV20-1 and TRBJ2-1, with 7 bases lining up with TRBD2. The CDR3 is 8 amino acids. Per the germline V gene, CDR1 is DFQATT and CDR2 is SNEGSKA (reference sequence). The CDR3 here is CSAGRGVF. In DNA, the CDR3 is TGCAGTGCTGGGAGGGGAGTCTTC.

This chain uses TRBV6-2 or TRBV6-3 with TRBJ2-1, with a weak D call TRBD1 (6 bases). The CDR3 consists of 16 residues. Germline V lookup: CDR1 MNHEY, CDR2 SVGEGT. Between the trimmed V and J ends, which lost 5 bases and 8 bases, there was a span of 22 bases. CDR3: CASSNGLTGLSDEQFF. CDR3 bases: TGTGCCAGCAGTAACGGCTTGACAGGTCTTAGCGATGAGCAGTTCTTC.

By sample fraction, this clone is medium-sized (0.01 to 0.1%). The V gene is TRBV28, the J gene TRBJ1-1; D is possibly TRBD1 (6 bases). Germline V CDR1 and CDR2: MDHEN, SYDVKM. CDR3 length: 13 residues. The ends were cut back, 7 bases at V and 11 bases at J, with 20 bases in the middle. The CDR3 loop is CASTPAESRGAFF. CDR3 coding DNA: TGTGCCAGCACCCCTGCGGAGTCAAGGGGGGCTTTCTTT.

This sequence joins TRBV20-1 and TRBJ1-1; D may be TRBD1 (5 bases). CDR1 and CDR2 from the germline V gene are DFQATT and SNEGSKA (reference sequence). With 3 bases removed from V and 5 bases from J, the gap between germline ends came to 7 bases. The CDR3 contains 11 residues. CDR3 nucleotides: TGCAGTGCTAGGGGGCTGACTGAAGCTTTCTTT. Its protein is CSARGLTEAFF.

The V gene is TRBV4-1, the J gene TRBJ2-5; D is possibly TRBD2 (5 bases). V lost 2 bases and J 3 bases, leaving 19 bases between the germline ends. The CDR3 is 17 residues long. The germline CDR1 and CDR2 sequences are MGHRA and YSYEKL. The CDR3 is CASSQNPTPTGKETQYF. DNA of the CDR3: TGCGCCAGCAGCCAAAACCCGACTCCGACCGGGAAAGAGACCCAGTACTTC.

The V gene is TRBV7-2, the J gene TRBJ1-2; no definite D call. Germline lookup yields CDR1 SGHTA and CDR2 FQGNSA. This CDR3 comprises 15 residues. Trimming shortened V by 0 bases and J by 5 bases, and 13 bases separated the two germline ends. The CDR3: CASSLARETPYGYTF. The CDR3 DNA reads as TGTGCCAGCAGCTTAGCGCGAGAGACACCTTATGGCTACACCTTC.

This chain uses TRBV28 with TRBJ1-2; tentatively, D is TRBD1 (6 bases). The V gene's germline CDR1 is MDHEN and CDR2 SYDVKM. This CDR3 has 13 residues. V was shortened by 6 bases and J by 0 bases, with 8 bases between the two germline ends. CDR3 protein: CASRDSSNYGYTF. CDR3 DNA: TGTGCCAGCAGGGACAGTTCTAACTATGGCTACACCTTC.

V and J are TRBV5-1 and TRBJ1-1; D is perhaps TRBD1 (6 bases). V lost 0 bases and J 5 bases, leaving 11 bases between the germline ends. Germline V gene data show CDR1 as SGHRS and CDR2 as YFSETQ. The CDR3 loop spans 14 amino acids. CDR3 nucleotides: TGCGCCAGCAGCTTGGGGGGGCTGGTTACTGAAGCTTTCTTT. It yields the protein CASSLGGLVTEAFF. The full variable domain, with the rest looked up from reference TRBV5-1 and TRBJ1-1, is KAGVTQTPRYLIKTRGQQVTLSCSPISGHRSVSWYQQTPGQGLQFLFEYFSETQRNKGNFPGRFSGRQFSNSRSEMNVSTLELGDSALYLCASSLGGLVTEAFFGQGTRLTVV.

The chain has TRBV30 and TRBJ1-5; perhaps TRBD1 as D (6 bases). CDR1 and CDR2 (germline): GTSNPN, SVGIG (reference sequence). This CDR3 comprises 16 residues. V was clipped by 2 bases and J by 0 bases, with 14 bases between them. The CDR3 DNA sequence: TGTGCCTGGAGTTCCGGGACAAAAGATAGCAATCAGCCCCAGCATTTT. The encoded protein is CAWSSGTKDSNQPQHF.

This rearrangement joins TRBV7-9 to TRBJ1-1, with no clear D. The germline V and J ends were trimmed by 5 bases and 8 bases, with 15 bases remaining between them. This CDR3 has 13 residues. Germline V gene data show CDR1 as SEHNR and CDR2 as FQNEAQ (reference sequence). The CDR3 sequence is CASSLLNPGEAFF. In DNA form, the CDR3 reads TGTGCCAGCAGCCTCCTAAACCCGGGGGAAGCTTTCTTT. The full variable domain, with the rest looked up from reference TRBV7-9 and TRBJ1-1, is DTGVSQNPRHKITKRGQNVTFRCDPISEHNRLYWYRQTLGQGPEFLTYFQNEAQLEKSRLLSDRFSAERPKGSFSTLEIQRTEQGDSAMYLCASSLLNPGEAFFGQGTRLTVV.